This TCR beta chain emerged from a study of blood T cell repertoires in COVID-19. Background on the study: Spain, Italy and the United States supplied samples that represented acute and convalescent COVID-19. PBMCs, B-cell-depleted T cells, or T cells were the source of the cDNA or gDNA that made up the material.

As originally analysed: Amplification from reference gene primers served as the basis for estimated nucleated cell counts. Measured with immunoSEQ multiplex PCR; TCRdb has only the in-frame clones, and not every one. V and J calls and clone size are as listed in that table; D and trimming were resolved from the DNA. The sample contains more than 10,000 clones, roughly 80% of which appear only once. Germline loops: CDR1 MRHNA, CDR2 SNTAGT. The germline V and J ends were trimmed by 5 bases and 3 bases, with 8 bases remaining between them. This CDR3 contains 13 residues. Sequencing used peripheral blood. The sequence came from a woman older than 75 with acute or convalescent COVID-19. The chain couples TRBV6-4 to TRBJ2-1; D not certain. The CDR3 is CASSKDNYNEQFF. The DNA of the CDR3 is TGTGCCAGCAGTAAAGACAACTACAATGAGCAGTTCTTC.